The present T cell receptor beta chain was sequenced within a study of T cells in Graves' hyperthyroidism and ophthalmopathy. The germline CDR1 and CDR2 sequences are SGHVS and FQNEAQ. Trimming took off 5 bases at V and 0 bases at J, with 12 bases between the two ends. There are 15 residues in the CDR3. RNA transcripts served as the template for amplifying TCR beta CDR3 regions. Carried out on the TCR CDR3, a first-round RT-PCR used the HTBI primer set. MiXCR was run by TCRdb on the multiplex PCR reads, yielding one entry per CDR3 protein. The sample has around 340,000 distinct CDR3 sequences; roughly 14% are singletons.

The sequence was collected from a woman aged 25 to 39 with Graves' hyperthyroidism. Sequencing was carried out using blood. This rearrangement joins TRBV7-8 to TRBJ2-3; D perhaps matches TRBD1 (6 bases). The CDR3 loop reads CASSPGQYSTDTQYF. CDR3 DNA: TGTGCCAGCAGCCCCGGACAGTATAGCACAGATACGCAGTATTTT. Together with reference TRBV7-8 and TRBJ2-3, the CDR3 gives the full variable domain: GAGVSQSPRYKVAKRGQDVALRCDPISGHVSLFWYQQALGQGPEFLTYFQNEAQLDKSGLPSDRFFAERPEGSVSTLKIQRTQQEDSAVYLCASSPGQYSTDTQYFGPGTRLTVL.